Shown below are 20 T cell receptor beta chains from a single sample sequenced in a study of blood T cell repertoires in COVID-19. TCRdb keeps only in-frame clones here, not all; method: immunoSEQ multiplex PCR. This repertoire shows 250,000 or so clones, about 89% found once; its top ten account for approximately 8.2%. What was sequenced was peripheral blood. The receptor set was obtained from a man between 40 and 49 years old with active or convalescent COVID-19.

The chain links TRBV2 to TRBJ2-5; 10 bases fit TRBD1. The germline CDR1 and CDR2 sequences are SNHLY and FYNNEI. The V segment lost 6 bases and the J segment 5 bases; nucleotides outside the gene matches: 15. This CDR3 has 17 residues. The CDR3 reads CASRPRPGQGRWETQYF. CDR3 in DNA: TGTGCCAGCAGACCTAGGCCGGGACAGGGGAGGTGGGAGACCCAGTACTTC.

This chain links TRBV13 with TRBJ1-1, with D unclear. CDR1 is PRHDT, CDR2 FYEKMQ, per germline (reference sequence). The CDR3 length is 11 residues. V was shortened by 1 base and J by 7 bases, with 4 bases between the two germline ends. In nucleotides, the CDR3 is TGTGCCAGCAGCTTAGTTAGTGAAGCTTTCTTT. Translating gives CASSLVSEAFF.

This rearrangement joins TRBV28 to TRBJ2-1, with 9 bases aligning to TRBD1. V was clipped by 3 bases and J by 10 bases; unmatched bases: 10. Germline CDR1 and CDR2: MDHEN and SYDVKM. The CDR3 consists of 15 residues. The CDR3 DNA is TGTGCCAGCAGTTTTACGACAGGGGGTTTTACGGAGCAGTTCTTC. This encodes CASSFTTGGFTEQFF.

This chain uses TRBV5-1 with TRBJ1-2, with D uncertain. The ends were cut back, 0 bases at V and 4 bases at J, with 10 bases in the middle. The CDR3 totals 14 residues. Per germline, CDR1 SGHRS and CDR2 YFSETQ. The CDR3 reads CASSLEGGGYGYTF. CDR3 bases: TGCGCCAGCAGCTTGGAGGGAGGCGGCTATGGCTACACCTTC.

In nucleotides, the CDR3 is TGTGCCTCCCTGACAGGGTTGGTTCAGTACTTC. It yields the protein CASLTGLVQYF. The chain joins TRBV30 to TRBJ2-4, with 7 bases identical to TRBD1. CDR3 length: 11 amino acids. The V segment lost 7 bases and the J segment 11 bases; nucleotides outside the gene matches: 8. Germline V gives CDR1 GTSNPN, CDR2 SVGIG (reference sequence).

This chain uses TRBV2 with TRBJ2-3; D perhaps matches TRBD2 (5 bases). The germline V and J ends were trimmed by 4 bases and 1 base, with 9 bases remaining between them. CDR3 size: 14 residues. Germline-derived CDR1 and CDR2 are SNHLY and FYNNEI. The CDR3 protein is CASSVGGRTDTQYF. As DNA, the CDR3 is TGTGCCAGCAGTGTTGGCGGGCGCACAGATACGCAGTATTTT. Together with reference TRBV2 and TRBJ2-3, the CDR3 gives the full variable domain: EPEVTQTPSHQVTQMGQEVILRCVPISNHLYFYWYRQILGQKVEFLVSFYNNEISEKSEIFDDQFSVERPDGSNFTLKIRSTKLEDSAMYFCASSVGGRTDTQYFGPGTRLTVL.

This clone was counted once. CDR3 nucleotide sequence: TGTGCCAGCCTAACGACAGGACTGAACATTCAGTACTTC. As protein: CASLTTGLNIQYF. The V gene is TRBV6-5, the J gene TRBJ2-4; D might be TRBD1 (6 bases). Germline V gene sequence: CDR1 MNHEY, CDR2 SVGAGI. V shed 8 bases and J shed 7 bases, with 15 bases lying between them. This CDR3 is built from 13 residues.

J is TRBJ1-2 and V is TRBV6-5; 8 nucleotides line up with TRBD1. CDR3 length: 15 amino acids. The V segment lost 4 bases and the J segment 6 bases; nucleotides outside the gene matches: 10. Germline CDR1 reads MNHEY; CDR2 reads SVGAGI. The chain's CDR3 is CASSSTTGGGNGYTF. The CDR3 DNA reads TGTGCCAGCAGTTCTACAACAGGGGGTGGTAATGGCTACACCTTC.

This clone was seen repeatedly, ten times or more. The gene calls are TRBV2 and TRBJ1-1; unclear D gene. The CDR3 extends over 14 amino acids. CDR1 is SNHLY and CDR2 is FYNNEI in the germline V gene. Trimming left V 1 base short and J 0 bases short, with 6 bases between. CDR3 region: CASSEGRLNTEAFF. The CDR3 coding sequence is TGTGCCAGCAGTGAAGGCAGGTTGAACACTGAAGCTTTCTTT.

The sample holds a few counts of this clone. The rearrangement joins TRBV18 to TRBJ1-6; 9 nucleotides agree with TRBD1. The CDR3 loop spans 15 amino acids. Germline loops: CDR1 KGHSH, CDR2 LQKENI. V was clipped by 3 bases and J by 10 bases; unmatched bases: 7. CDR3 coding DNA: TGTGCCAGCTCACCGGGAGGACAGGGGTGGTCACCCCTCCACTTT. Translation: CASSPGGQGWSPLHF.

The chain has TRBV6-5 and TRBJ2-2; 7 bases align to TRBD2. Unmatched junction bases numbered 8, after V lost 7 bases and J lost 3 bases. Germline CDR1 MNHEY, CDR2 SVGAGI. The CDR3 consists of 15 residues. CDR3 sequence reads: CASNRQRGDTGELFF. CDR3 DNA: TGTGCCAGCAATAGACAGCGGGGAGACACCGGGGAGCTGTTTTTT.

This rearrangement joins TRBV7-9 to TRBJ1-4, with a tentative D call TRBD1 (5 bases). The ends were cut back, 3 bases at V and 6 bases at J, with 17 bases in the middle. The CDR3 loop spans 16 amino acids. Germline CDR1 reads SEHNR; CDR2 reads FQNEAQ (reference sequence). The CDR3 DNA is TGTGCCAGCAGCTTGCCCCGGGGGTCTGGTTATGAAAAACTGTTTTTT. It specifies CASSLPRGSGYEKLFF. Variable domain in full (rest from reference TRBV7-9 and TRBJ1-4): DTGVSQNPRHKITKRGQNVTFRCDPISEHNRLYWYRQTLGQGPEFLTYFQNEAQLEKSRLLSDRFSAERPKGSFSTLEIQRTEQGDSAMYLCASSLPRGSGYEKLFFGSGTQLSVL.

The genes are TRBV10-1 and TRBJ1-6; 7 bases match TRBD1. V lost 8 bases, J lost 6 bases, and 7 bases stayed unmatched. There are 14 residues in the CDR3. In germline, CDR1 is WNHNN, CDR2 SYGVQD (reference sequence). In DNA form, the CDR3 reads TGCGCCAGCGCACCAGGGGGTCTTAATTCACCCCTCCACTTT. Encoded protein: CASAPGGLNSPLHF.

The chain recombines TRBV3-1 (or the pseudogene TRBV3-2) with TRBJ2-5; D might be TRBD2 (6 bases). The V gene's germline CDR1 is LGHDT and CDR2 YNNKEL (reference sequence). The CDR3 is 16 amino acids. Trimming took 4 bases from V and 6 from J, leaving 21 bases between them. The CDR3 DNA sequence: TGTGCCAGCAGCCCCCAGGGCGGAGGGATGGGACAGACCCAGTACTTC. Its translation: CASSPQGGGMGQTQYF.

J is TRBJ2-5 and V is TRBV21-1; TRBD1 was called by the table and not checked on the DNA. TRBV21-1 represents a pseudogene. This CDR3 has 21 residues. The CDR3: CASSYRQGNPSTGWGGETQYF. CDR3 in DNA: TGTGCCAGCAGCTATCGACAGGGAAACCCTAGCACGGGATGGGGAGGAGAGACCCAGTACTTC.

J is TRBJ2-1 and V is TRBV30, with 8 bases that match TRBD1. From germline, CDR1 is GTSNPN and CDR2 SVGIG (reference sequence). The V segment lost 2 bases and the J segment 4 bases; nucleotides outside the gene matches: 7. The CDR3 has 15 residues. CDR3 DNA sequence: TGTGCCTGGAGTTCTAGGAACAGGGGGTACAATGAGCAGTTCTTC. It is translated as CAWSSRNRGYNEQFF.

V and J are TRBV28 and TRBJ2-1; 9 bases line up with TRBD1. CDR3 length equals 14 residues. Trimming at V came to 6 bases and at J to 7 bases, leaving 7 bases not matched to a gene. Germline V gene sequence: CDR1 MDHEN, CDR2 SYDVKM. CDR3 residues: CASSRGTGSNEQFF. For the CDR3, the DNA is TGTGCCAGCAGCAGGGGGACAGGGAGTAATGAGCAGTTCTTC.

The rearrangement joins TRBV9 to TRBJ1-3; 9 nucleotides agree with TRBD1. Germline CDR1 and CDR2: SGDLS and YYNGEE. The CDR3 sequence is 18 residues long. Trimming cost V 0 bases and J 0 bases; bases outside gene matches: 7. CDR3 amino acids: CASSVAGTGYDSGNTIYF. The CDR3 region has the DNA TGTGCCAGCAGCGTAGCCGGGACAGGGTATGACTCTGGAAACACCATATATTTT.

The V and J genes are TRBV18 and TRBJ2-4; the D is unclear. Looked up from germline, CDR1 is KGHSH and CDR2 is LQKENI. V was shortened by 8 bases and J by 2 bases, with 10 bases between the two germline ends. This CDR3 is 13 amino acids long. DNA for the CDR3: TGTGCCAGCGCGCCGGGTCCCAAAAACATTCAGTACTTC. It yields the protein CASAPGPKNIQYF.

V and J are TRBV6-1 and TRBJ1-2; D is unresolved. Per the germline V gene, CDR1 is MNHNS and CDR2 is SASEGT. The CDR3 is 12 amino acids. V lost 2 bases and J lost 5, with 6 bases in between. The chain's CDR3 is CASSETTYGYTF. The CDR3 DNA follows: TGTGCCAGCAGTGAAACGACATATGGCTACACCTTC.